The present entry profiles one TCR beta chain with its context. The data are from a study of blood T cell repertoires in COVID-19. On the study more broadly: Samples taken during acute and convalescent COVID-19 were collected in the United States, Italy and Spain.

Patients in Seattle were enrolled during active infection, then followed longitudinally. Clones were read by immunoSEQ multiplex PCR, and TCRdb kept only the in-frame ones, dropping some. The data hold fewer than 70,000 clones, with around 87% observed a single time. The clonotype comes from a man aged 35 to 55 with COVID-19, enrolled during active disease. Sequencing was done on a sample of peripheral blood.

This chain's CDR3 is CASSLVVGPGPLHF. In DNA, the CDR3 is TGTGCCAGCAGCTTGGTAGTGGGCCCGGGGCCCCTCCACTTT. This chain uses TRBV5-6 with TRBJ1-6, with D unresolved. Trimming cost V 0 bases and J 13 bases, with 14 bases left between them. The CDR3 runs to 14 residues. Per germline, CDR1 SGHDT and CDR2 YYEEEE.